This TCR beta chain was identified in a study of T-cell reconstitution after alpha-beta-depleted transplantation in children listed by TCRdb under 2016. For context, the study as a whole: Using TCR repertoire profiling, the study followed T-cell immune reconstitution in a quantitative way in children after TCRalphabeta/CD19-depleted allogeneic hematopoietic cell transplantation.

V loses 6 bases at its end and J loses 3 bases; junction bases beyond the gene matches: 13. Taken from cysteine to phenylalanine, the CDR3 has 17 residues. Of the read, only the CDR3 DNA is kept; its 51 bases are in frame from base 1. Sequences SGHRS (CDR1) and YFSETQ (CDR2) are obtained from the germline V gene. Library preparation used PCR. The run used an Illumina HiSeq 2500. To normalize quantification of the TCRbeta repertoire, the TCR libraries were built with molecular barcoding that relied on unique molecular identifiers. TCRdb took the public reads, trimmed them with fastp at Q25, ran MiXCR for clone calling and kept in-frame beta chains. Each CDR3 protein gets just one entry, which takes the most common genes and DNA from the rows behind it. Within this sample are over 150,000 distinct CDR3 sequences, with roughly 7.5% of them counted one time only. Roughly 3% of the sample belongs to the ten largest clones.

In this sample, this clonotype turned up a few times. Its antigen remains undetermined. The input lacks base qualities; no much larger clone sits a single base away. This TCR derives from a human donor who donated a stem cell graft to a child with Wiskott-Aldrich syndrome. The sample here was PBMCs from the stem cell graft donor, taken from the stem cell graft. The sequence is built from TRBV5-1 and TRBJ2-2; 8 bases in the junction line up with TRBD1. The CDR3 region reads CASISAPGQGYTGELFF. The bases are TGCGCCAGCATCTCCGCTCCCGGACAGGGATACACCGGGGAGCTGTTTTTT.